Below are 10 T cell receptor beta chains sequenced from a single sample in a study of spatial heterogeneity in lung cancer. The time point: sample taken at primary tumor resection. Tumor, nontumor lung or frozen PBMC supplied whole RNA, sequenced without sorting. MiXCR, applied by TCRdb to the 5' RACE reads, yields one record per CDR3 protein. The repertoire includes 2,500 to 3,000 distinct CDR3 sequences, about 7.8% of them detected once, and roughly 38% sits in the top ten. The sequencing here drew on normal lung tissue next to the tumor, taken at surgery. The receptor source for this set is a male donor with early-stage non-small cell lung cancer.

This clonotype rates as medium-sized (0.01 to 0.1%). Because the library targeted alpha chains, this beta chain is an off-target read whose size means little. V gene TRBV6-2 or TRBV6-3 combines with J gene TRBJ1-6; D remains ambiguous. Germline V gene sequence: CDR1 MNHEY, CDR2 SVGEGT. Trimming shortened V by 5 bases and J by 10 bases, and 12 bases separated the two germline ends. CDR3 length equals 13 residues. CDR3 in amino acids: CASSTQGWSPLHF. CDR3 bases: TGTGCCAGCAGTACTCAAGGATGGTCACCCCTCCACTTT.

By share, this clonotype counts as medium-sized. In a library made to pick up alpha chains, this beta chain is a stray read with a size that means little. The CDR3 protein is CASSQVGQNTEAFF. The DNA of the CDR3 is TGTGCCAGCAGCCAAGTTGGACAGAACACTGAAGCTTTCTTT. The V and J genes are TRBV4-2 and TRBJ1-1, with a tentative D call TRBD1 (5 bases). The germline V gene encodes CDR1 LGHNA and CDR2 YNFKEQ. The CDR3 is 14 residues long. V was pared by 1 base and J by 1 base, with 7 bases between.

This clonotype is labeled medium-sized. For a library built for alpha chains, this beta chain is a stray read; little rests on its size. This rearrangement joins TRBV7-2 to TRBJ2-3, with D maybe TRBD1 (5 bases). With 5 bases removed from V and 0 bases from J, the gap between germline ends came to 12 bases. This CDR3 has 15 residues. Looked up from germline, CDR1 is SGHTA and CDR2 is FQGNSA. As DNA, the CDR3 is TGTGCCAGCAGCATGACAGTCTTTAGCACAGATACGCAGTATTTT. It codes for CASSMTVFSTDTQYF.

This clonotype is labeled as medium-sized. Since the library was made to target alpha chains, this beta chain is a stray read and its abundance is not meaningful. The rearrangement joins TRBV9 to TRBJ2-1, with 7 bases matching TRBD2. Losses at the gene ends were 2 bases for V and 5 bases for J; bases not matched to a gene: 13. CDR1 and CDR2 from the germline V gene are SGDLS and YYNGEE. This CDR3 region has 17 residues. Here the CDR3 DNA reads TGTGCCAGCAGCGTCTGGTTCAGCGGGATGAGGCACAATGAGCAGTTCTTC. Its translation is CASSVWFSGMRHNEQFF.

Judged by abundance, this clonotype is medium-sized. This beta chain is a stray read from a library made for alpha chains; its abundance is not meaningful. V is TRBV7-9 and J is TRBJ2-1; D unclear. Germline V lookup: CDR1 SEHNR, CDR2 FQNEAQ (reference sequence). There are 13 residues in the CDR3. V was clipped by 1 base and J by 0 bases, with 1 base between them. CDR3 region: CASSLGSYNEQFF. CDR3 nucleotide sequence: TGTGCCAGCAGCTTAGGCTCCTACAATGAGCAGTTCTTC.

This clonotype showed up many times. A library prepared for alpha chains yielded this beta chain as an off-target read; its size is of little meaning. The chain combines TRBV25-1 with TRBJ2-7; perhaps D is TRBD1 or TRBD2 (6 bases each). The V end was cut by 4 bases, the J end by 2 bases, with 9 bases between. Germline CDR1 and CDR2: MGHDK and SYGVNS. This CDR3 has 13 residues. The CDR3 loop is CASSAGAAYEQYF. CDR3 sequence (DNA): TGTGCCAGCAGTGCGGGGGCAGCCTACGAGCAGTACTTC.

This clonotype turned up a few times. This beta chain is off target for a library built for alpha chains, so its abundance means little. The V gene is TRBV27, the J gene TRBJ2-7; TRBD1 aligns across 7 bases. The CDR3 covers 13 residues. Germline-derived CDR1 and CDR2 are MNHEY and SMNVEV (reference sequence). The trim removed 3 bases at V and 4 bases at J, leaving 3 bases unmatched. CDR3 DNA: TGTGCCAGCAGTTTTAGACAGGGTTACGAGCAGTACTTC. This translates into CASSFRQGYEQYF.

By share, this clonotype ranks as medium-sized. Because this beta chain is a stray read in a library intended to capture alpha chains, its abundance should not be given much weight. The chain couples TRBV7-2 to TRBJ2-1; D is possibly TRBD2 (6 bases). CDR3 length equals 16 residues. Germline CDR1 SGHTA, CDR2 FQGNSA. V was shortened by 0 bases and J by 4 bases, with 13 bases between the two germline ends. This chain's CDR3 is CASSLAYSGPYNEQFF. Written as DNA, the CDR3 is TGTGCCAGCAGCTTAGCGTATAGCGGACCGTACAATGAGCAGTTCTTC. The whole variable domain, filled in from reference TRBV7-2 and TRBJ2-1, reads GAGVSQSPSNKVTEKGKDVELRCDPISGHTALYWYRQSLGQGLEFLIYFQGNSAPDKSGLPSDRFSAERTGGSVSTLTIQRTQQEDSAVYLCASSLAYSGPYNEQFFGPGTRLTVL.

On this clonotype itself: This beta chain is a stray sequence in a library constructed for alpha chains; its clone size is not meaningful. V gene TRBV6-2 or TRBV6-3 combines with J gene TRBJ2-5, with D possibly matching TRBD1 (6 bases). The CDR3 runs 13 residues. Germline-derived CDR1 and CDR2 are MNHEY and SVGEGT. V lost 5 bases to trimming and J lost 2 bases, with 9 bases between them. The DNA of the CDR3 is TGTGCCAGCAGTCTAGGACAGCAAGAGACCCAGTACTTC. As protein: CASSLGQQETQYF.

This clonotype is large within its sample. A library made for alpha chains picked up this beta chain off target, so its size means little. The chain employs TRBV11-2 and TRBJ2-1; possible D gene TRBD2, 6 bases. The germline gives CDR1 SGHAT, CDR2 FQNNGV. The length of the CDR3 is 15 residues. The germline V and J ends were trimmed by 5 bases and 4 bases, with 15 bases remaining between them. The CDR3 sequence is CASSPREIGYNEQFF. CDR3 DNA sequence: TGTGCCAGCAGCCCCCGGGAGATCGGGTACAATGAGCAGTTCTTC.